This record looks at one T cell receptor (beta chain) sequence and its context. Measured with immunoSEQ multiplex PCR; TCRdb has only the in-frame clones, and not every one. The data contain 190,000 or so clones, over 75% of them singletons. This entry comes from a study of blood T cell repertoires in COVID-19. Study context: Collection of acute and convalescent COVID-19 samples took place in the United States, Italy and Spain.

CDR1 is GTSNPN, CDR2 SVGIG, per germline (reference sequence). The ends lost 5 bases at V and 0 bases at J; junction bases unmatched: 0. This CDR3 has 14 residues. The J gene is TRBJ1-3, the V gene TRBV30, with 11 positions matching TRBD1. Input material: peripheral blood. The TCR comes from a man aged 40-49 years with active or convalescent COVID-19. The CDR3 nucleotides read TGTGCCTGGGGGACAGGGGGCTCTGGAAACACCATATATTTT. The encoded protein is CAWGTGGSGNTIYF.